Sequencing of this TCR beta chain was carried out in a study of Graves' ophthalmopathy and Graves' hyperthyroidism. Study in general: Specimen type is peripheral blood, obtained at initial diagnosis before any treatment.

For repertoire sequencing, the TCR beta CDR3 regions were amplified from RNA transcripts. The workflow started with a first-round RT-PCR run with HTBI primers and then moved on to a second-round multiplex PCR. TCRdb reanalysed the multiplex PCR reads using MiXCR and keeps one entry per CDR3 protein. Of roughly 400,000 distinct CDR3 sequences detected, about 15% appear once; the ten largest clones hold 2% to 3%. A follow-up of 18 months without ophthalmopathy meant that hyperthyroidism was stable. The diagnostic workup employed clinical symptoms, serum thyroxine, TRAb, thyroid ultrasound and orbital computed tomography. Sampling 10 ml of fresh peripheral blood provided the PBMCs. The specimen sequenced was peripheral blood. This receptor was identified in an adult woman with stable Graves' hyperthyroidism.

The CDR3, as DNA: TGTGCCTGTGAGGAGGGTTACGAGCAGTACTTC. It is translated as CACEEGYEQYF. The chain has TRBV30 and TRBJ2-7; D perhaps matches TRBD2 (6 bases). The CDR3 loop spans 11 amino acids. Trimming shortened V by 6 bases and J by 4 bases, and 10 bases separated the two germline ends. Germline CDR1 GTSNPN, CDR2 SVGIG (reference sequence).